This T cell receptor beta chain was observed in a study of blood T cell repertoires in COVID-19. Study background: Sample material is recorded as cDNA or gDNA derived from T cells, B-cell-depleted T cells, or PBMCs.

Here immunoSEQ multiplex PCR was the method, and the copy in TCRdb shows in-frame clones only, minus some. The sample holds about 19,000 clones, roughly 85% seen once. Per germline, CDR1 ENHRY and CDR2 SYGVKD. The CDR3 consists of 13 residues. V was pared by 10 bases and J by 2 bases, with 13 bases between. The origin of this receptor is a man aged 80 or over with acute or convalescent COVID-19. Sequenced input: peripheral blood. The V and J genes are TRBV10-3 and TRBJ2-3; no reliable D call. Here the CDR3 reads CATGETPTDTQYF. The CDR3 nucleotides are TGTGCCACCGGCGAGACACCCACAGATACGCAGTATTTT.